Presented here are 22 T cell receptor beta chains from one specimen sequenced in a study of early T cells in non-severe SARS-CoV-2 infection. TCRdb used MiXCR to reprocess the 5' RACE reads, holding one entry per CDR3 protein. The sample carries about 56,000 distinct CDR3 sequences, about 15% recorded once. This specimen consisted of whole blood, obtained at baseline. These receptors were collected from an adult who was a healthcare worker with PCR-confirmed SARS-CoV-2 infection or an uninfected control (not recorded which).

The chain links TRBV7-9 to TRBJ1-2, with a possible D match to TRBD1 (5 bases). Trimming took off 4 bases at V and 5 bases at J, with 14 bases between the two ends. The CDR3 has 14 amino acids. Germline V gene sequence: CDR1 SEHNR, CDR2 FQNEAQ (reference sequence). The CDR3 DNA sequence: TGTGCCAGCAGCTCCGCAGGGAGGGCGTATGGCTACACCTTC. Translated: CASSSAGRAYGYTF.

The chain is built from TRBV4-1 and TRBJ2-4; the D gene could be TRBD1 or TRBD2 (5 bases each). Trimming shortened V by 0 bases and J by 1 base, and 10 bases separated the two germline ends. Germline assignment: CDR1 MGHRA and CDR2 YSYEKL. The CDR3 loop spans 16 amino acids. The CDR3 region is CASSQDGGFAKNIQYF. CDR3 nucleotide sequence: TGCGCCAGCAGCCAAGATGGGGGTTTCGCCAAAAACATTCAGTACTTC.

This clonotype was recorded many times. The chain joins TRBV6-5 to TRBJ2-2; no clear D gene. Germline V gene lookup returns CDR1 MNHEY and CDR2 SVGAGI. CDR3 length: 14 amino acids. Trimming left V 0 bases short and J 0 bases short, with 2 bases between. CDR3 amino acids: CASSYSPNTGELFF. The CDR3 DNA follows: TGTGCCAGCAGTTACTCGCCGAACACCGGGGAGCTGTTTTTT.

This clonotype was seen a few times. The gene calls are TRBV7-8 and TRBJ1-1, with D possibly TRBD1 on 5 matching bases. CDR1 is SGHVS and CDR2 is FQNEAQ in the germline V gene. CDR3 size: 15 residues. V lost 4 bases, J lost 0 bases, and 12 bases lay in between. CDR3 region: CASSYTGTVNTEAFF. Written as DNA, the CDR3 is TGTGCCAGCAGCTATACCGGGACGGTGAACACTGAAGCTTTCTTT.

This clonotype has more than one count but fewer than ten. V gene TRBV5-1 combines with J gene TRBJ2-7; D might be TRBD2 (5 bases). This CDR3 is 14 amino acids long. V was trimmed by 7 bases and J by 1 base, leaving 15 bases between them. Germline CDR1 and CDR2: SGHRS and YFSETQ. The CDR3 DNA sequence: TGCGCCAGCCGACAAGAGACGGGATCCTACGAGCAGTACTTC. Translating it yields CASRQETGSYEQYF.

Ten or more counts support this clonotype. V and J are TRBV29-1 and TRBJ2-2; D may be TRBD2 (6 bases). In germline, CDR1 is SQVTM, CDR2 ANQGSEA. Deletions cut 3 bases from V and 6 bases from J, with 8 bases between. CDR3 length: 12 amino acids. The CDR3 loop reads CSVEASAGELFF. Here the CDR3 DNA reads TGCAGCGTTGAGGCTAGCGCCGGGGAGCTGTTTTTT.

The rearrangement joins TRBV7-2 to TRBJ2-5, with 7 nucleotides matching TRBD2. The V and J ends lost 5 bases and 4 bases, in that order; junction bases with no gene match: 4. Germline CDR1 SGHTA, CDR2 FQGNSA. The CDR3 is 13 residues long. The CDR3 DNA sequence: TGTGCCAGCAGCCCCTCGGGAGGAGAGACCCAGTACTTC. This gives the protein CASSPSGGETQYF.

The V call is TRBV20-1, the J call TRBJ2-1; TRBD2 agrees at 7 bases. Germline CDR1 reads DFQATT; CDR2 reads SNEGSKA (reference sequence). The junction had 7 bases not matched to a gene; V was cut back by 0 bases and J by 5 bases. The CDR3 has 15 amino acids. The CDR3: CSARERRDYDNEQFF. The CDR3 DNA follows: TGCAGTGCTAGAGAGCGGCGGGACTATGACAATGAGCAGTTCTTC.

This clonotype is judged medium-sized (0.01 to 0.1%). The chain couples TRBV12-3 or TRBV12-4 to TRBJ1-2; D ambiguous. Trimming shortened V by 5 bases and J by 8 bases, and 18 bases separated the two germline ends. This CDR3 has 14 residues. The CDR3 sequence is CASSPRTETGGYTF. The CDR3 DNA sequence: TGTGCCAGCAGTCCACGAACGGAAACCGGGGGCTACACCTTC.

V usage is TRBV12-3 or TRBV12-4 and J usage is TRBJ2-3; TRBD2 aligns across 11 bases. The CDR3 is made up of 16 amino acids. The ends lost 5 bases at V and 0 bases at J; junction bases unmatched: 4. The CDR3 sequence: CASSGGTSGSTDTQYF. The CDR3 DNA reads as TGTGCCAGCAGTGGGGGGACTAGCGGTAGCACAGATACGCAGTATTTT.

The V call is TRBV27, the J call TRBJ2-2; D is undetermined. The germline V and J ends were trimmed by 8 bases and 6 bases, with 16 bases remaining between them. CDR1 is MNHEY and CDR2 is SMNVEV in the germline V gene (reference sequence). CDR3 size: 14 residues. The CDR3 spells CASRTESASGELFF. DNA for the CDR3: TGTGCCAGCCGAACAGAAAGTGCGTCCGGGGAGCTGTTTTTT.

This chain links TRBV5-5 with TRBJ1-3, with D hard to call. This CDR3 region has 16 residues. Germline CDR1 and CDR2: SGHKS and YYEKEE (reference sequence). The germline V and J ends were trimmed by 0 bases and 0 bases, with 10 bases remaining between them. CDR3 sequence (DNA): TGTGCCAGCAGCTTGGATGGGTCAAGCTCTGGAAACACCATATATTTT. As protein: CASSLDGSSSGNTIYF.

This clonotype has a single count. The rearrangement joins TRBV20-1 to TRBJ2-7, with TRBD1 matching 9 bases. The junction had 5 bases not matched to a gene; V was cut back by 6 bases and J by 5 bases. This CDR3 comprises 12 residues. Germline-derived CDR1 and CDR2 are DFQATT and SNEGSKA (reference sequence). Written as DNA, the CDR3 is TGCAGTGCACGGGACAGGGTCCACGAGCAGTACTTC. Residues: CSARDRVHEQYF.

This clonotype was counted at least ten times. This chain connects TRBV20-1 to TRBJ1-6; 10 bases line up with TRBD1. The junction had 8 bases not matched to a gene; V was cut back by 6 bases and J by 6 bases. Looked up from germline, CDR1 is DFQATT and CDR2 is SNEGSKA (reference sequence). CDR3 length equals 15 residues. This CDR3 is CSARLGDRGNSPLHF. CDR3 DNA sequence: TGCAGTGCCCGACTAGGGGACAGGGGTAATTCACCCCTCCACTTT.

J is TRBJ1-5 and V is TRBV5-8; D is undetermined. The ends were cut back, 1 base at V and 1 base at J, with 12 bases in the middle. Germline CDR1 and CDR2: SGHTS and YDEGEE. The CDR3 loop spans 16 amino acids. The CDR3 coding sequence is TGTGCCAGCAGCTTGAGGGATTGGGGAAGCAATCAGCCCCAGCATTTT. Residues: CASSLRDWGSNQPQHF. Full variable domain (rest looked up from reference TRBV5-8 and TRBJ1-5): EAGVTQSPTHLIKTRGQQATLRCSPISGHTSVYWYQQALGLGLQFLLWYDEGEERNRGNFPPRFSGRQFPNYSSELNVNALELEDSALYLCASSLRDWGSNQPQHFGDGTRLSIL.

This clonotype was picked up many times. The rearrangement links TRBV5-1 to TRBJ2-3; 11 positions match TRBD2. CDR3 length: 16 residues. V lost 4 bases and J lost 4; bases outside the gene matches: 8. Germline V gene sequence: CDR1 SGHRS, CDR2 YFSETQ. CDR3 bases: TGCGCCAGCAGCCAACAACTAGCGGGAGTATCAGATACGCAGTATTTT. As protein: CASSQQLAGVSDTQYF. The variable domain in full, completed from reference TRBV5-1 and TRBJ2-3, reads KAGVTQTPRYLIKTRGQQVTLSCSPISGHRSVSWYQQTPGQGLQFLFEYFSETQRNKGNFPGRFSGRQFSNSRSEMNVSTLELGDSALYLCASSQQLAGVSDTQYFGPGTRLTVL.

This sequence joins TRBV9 and TRBJ2-7; the D gene is possibly TRBD2 (7 bases). V was clipped by 4 bases and J by 6 bases, with 14 bases between them. The CDR3 is 13 amino acids. Germline V gene sequence: CDR1 SGDLS, CDR2 YYNGEE. Here the CDR3 DNA reads TGTGCCAGCAGCCCCAGGGGAGGGCCCGAGCAGTACTTC. It is translated as CASSPRGGPEQYF.

The chain uses TRBV15 and TRBJ2-2; D gene unclear. CDR1 is LNHNV, CDR2 YYDKDF, per germline (reference sequence). The CDR3 length is 14 residues. V lost 0 bases, J lost 6 bases, and 8 bases lay in between. This CDR3 reads CATSRDPEAGELFF. The CDR3 DNA reads as TGTGCCACCAGCAGAGATCCAGAGGCCGGGGAGCTGTTTTTT.

This clonotype occurred a few times. This rearrangement joins TRBV18 to TRBJ1-2, with unresolved D. The CDR3 runs 14 residues. Germline assignment: CDR1 KGHSH and CDR2 LQKENI. V dropped 2 bases and J dropped 3 bases, with 10 bases sitting between them. CDR3 coding DNA: TGTGCCAGCTCACCAACAGAGACCTACTATGGCTACACCTTC. This gives the protein CASSPTETYYGYTF.

This clonotype has only a few counts. V usage is TRBV20-1 and J usage is TRBJ2-3; 7 bases are shared with TRBD2. The ends lost 0 bases at V and 4 bases at J; junction bases unmatched: 10. The CDR3 is made up of 16 amino acids. Germline V gene sequence: CDR1 DFQATT, CDR2 SNEGSKA (reference sequence). The CDR3 region has the DNA TGCAGTGCTAGAGACCGCCGGGGAGGGAGTTCAGATACGCAGTATTTT. It is translated as CSARDRRGGSSDTQYF.

The DNA for the CDR3 is TGTGCCAGCAGTGCCGATTTTAATAGCAATCAGCCCCAGCATTTT. This translates into CASSADFNSNQPQHF. The rearrangement joins TRBV6-5 to TRBJ1-5; no definite D call. Germline values: CDR1 MNHEY, CDR2 SVGAGI. The V and J ends lost 5 bases and 0 bases respectively, with 11 bases between them. This CDR3 is 15 amino acids long.

This clonotype turned up a few times. This chain uses TRBV28 with TRBJ2-7; 7 positions agree with TRBD1. This CDR3 contains 13 residues. V trimming: 6 bases; J trimming: 3 bases; junction bases outside the gene matches: 5. CDR1 MDHEN and CDR2 SYDVKM come from the germline V gene. The CDR3 here is CASRTGQSYEQYF. CDR3 coding DNA: TGTGCCAGCAGGACGGGACAGAGCTACGAGCAGTACTTC. The full variable domain, completed using reference TRBV28 and TRBJ2-7, is DVKVTQSSRYLVKRTGEKVFLECVQDMDHENMFWYRQDPGLGLRLIYFSYDVKMKEKGDIPEGYSVSREKKERFSLILESASTNQTSMYLCASRTGQSYEQYFGPGTRLTVT.